A selection of T cell receptor beta chains follows, all from one sample in a study of CD8+ T cells in alopecia areata. Measured with immunoSEQ multiplex PCR; TCRdb has only the in-frame clones, and not every one. The sample records 75,000 to 85,000 clones, around 67% being singletons. The sequenced sample was CD8+ T cells sorted from blood, obtained at week 24, from a patient treated with tofacitinib. These receptors were collected from a human donor with alopecia areata. Each CDR3 is given with its conserved first and last residue. A D gene is named only where the DNA matches it firmly. Only some rows state a clone size, as once, few, many or a class for expanded clones.

J,size,V,D,DNA,CDR3
TRBJ1-2,few,TRBV7-2,-,TGTGCCAGCAGCTCCCCCCTTCTGAACTATGGCTACACCTTC,CASSSPLLNYGYTF
TRBJ2-7,-,TRBV14,-,TGTGCCAGCAGTCAGCCCGGGCAGGGTCCCCACGAGCAGTACTTC,CASSQPGQGPHEQYF
TRBJ2-7,-,TRBV5-4,TRBD1,TGTGCCAGCAGCTTGAGCCCGGGACAGGGAACCTACGAGCAGTACTTC,CASSLSPGQGTYEQYF
TRBJ2-7,few,TRBV29-1,-,TGCAGCGTTGGTTCCGTGAACTCCTACGAGCAGTACTTC,CSVGSVNSYEQYF
TRBJ1-2,-,TRBV9,-,TGTGCCAGCAGCGTAGTAACAGGGTCTAACTATGGCTACACCTTC,CASSVVTGSNYGYTF
TRBJ2-5,-,TRBV27,-,TGTGCCAGCAGGACCCTCACCATGGACCAAGAGACCCAGTACTTC,CASRTLTMDQETQYF
TRBJ2-6,few,TRBV27,-,TGTGCCAGCGGAGGGGGCTCTGGGGCCAACGTCCTGACTTTC,CASGGGSGANVLTF
TRBJ2-7,few,TRBV5-1,-,TGCGCCAGCAGCTTGGGGGCGCCCTACGAGCAGTACTTC,CASSLGAPYEQYF
TRBJ2-7,-,TRBV9,TRBD2,TGTGCCAGCAGCGTAGGGGTAGCGGGGAGCTACGAGCAGTACTTC,CASSVGVAGSYEQYF
TRBJ2-6,-,TRBV13,-,TGTGCCAGCAGCTTGGGACGGTCCACTGGGGCCAACGTCCTGACTTTC,CASSLGRSTGANVLTF
TRBJ2-1,few,TRBV5-1,TRBD2,TGCGCCAGCAGCCTAGGCGGGGTAGCGGGGCCCTACAATGAGCAGTTCTTC,CASSLGGVAGPYNEQFF
TRBJ2-5,-,TRBV25-1,TRBD1,TGTGCCAGCAGTGAATTTCTGACAGGGGGCGGTCTCCAAGAGACCCAGTACTTC,CASSEFLTGGGLQETQYF
TRBJ2-2,-,TRBV5-1,TRBD1,TGCGCCACCCGGGACAGAGCGAACACCGGGGAGCTGTTTTTT,CATRDRANTGELFF
TRBJ1-2,few,TRBV13,-,TGTGCCAGCAGCTTAGCCAGGAACTATGGCTACACCTTC,CASSLARNYGYTF
TRBJ1-2,-,TRBV5-6,-,TGTGCCAGCAGCTTTTTGGACGGGAACTATGGCTACACCTTC,CASSFLDGNYGYTF
TRBJ1-4,few,TRBV7-2,-,TGTGCCAGCAGCTTAACTTCGATGGGGGGTGAAAAACTGTTTTTT,CASSLTSMGGEKLFF
TRBJ2-1,-,TRBV5-1,TRBD2,TGCGCCAGCAGCTTGGCGGGAGGGCCAGCGTTTGAGCAGTTCTTC,CASSLAGGPAFEQFF
TRBJ2-7,-,TRBV4-2,TRBD2,TGTGCCAGCAGCCAAGGAGCGGGAACCCCCTACGAGCAGTACTTC,CASSQGAGTPYEQYF
TRBJ2-3,-,TRBV14,TRBD1,TGTGCCAGCAGCCAAGATCTGGCAGGGGGCTCAGATACGCAGTATTTT,CASSQDLAGGSDTQYF
TRBJ2-7,few,TRBV29-1,TRBD1,TGCAGCGTTGAGGGTACAGGGGGCATCGAGCAGTACTTC,CSVEGTGGIEQYF
TRBJ2-3,few,TRBV5-4,TRBD2,TGTGCCAGCAGCTCAGGACTAGCGGAAGACACAGATACGCAGTATTTT,CASSSGLAEDTDTQYF
TRBJ2-1,few,TRBV7-2,-,TGTGCCAGCAGCTTAGTCGGATACAATGAGCAGTTCTTC,CASSLVGYNEQFF
TRBJ2-3,many,TRBV6-5,TRBD2,TGTGCCAGCAGTTTATATAGCGGGAGAACAGATACGCAGTATTTT,CASSLYSGRTDTQYF
TRBJ2-2,few,TRBV27,-,TGTGCCAGCGCGGCAGGTTCCTCCGGGGAGCTGTTTTTT,CASAAGSSGELFF
TRBJ2-5,-,TRBV27,-,TGTGCCAGCAGTTCGACGGGAGCGCCACAAGAGACCCAGTACTTC,CASSSTGAPQETQYF
TRBJ2-3,few,TRBV2,-,TGTGCCAGCAGTGGTTGGGCAGATACGCAGTATTTT,CASSGWADTQYF
TRBJ2-5,-,TRBV7-2,-,TGTGCCAGCAGCTTAGCGTTCCAGGGGTGGGAGACCCAGTACTTC,CASSLAFQGWETQYF
TRBJ2-5,few,TRBV5-1,TRBD2,TGCGCCAGCAGCTTGGAAGGAGCAGGACTAGCGGGAGTCGGGGAGACCCAGTACTTC,CASSLEGAGLAGVGETQYF
TRBJ2-1,-,TRBV29-1,TRBD2,TGCAGCGTCCTACTAGCGGGAGCCTATGAGCAGTTCTTC,CSVLLAGAYEQFF
TRBJ2-4,-,TRBV6-5,TRBD1,TGTGCCAGCAGTTACGGGACAGGGGCGGAAAACATTCAGTACTTC,CASSYGTGAENIQYF
TRBJ2-5,-,TRBV6-1,TRBD2,TGTGCCAGCAGTGCACTAGCGGGGGCCCAGTACTTC,CASSALAGAQYF
TRBJ2-1,few,TRBV14,-,TGTGCCAGCAGCACTACACCCAATGAGCAGTTCTTC,CASSTTPNEQFF
TRBJ1-1,-,TRBV5-1,-,TGCGCCAGCAGCTTGGATGGGGACACTGAAGCTTTCTTT,CASSLDGDTEAFF
TRBJ2-7,-,TRBV5-4,-,TGTGCCAGCAGCTTTAGTGCGGATGCCTCCTACGAGCAGTACTTC,CASSFSADASYEQYF
TRBJ2-7,-,TRBV27,TRBD2,TGTGCCAGCAGTTTGATGGTAGCGGGAGAACGAGAGCAGTACTTC,CASSLMVAGEREQYF
TRBJ2-1,-,TRBV29-1,-,TGCAGCGGTGGCGGTTCCTACAATGAGCAGTTCTTC,CSGGGSYNEQFF
TRBJ2-5,-,TRBV5-1,TRBD1,TGCGCCAGCAGTTCCGGGACAGGGGGCCAACAAGAGACCCAGTACTTC,CASSSGTGGQQETQYF
TRBJ2-5,-,TRBV13,-,TGTGCCAGCAGCTCACAGGAGCAAGAGACCCAGTACTTC,CASSSQEQETQYF
TRBJ1-6,few,TRBV5-4,TRBD1,TGTGCCAGCACCCAAGGACAGGGGTCGGATAATTCACCCCTCCACTTT,CASTQGQGSDNSPLHF
TRBJ1-2,-,TRBV4-1,-,TGCGCCAGCAGCCAGGGGAATGGGGGGCCGAACTATGGCTACACCTTC,CASSQGNGGPNYGYTF
TRBJ2-5,-,TRBV6-5,TRBD2,TGTGCCAGCAGTTACTCGTATCCGGGAGGGAGGGAGACCCAGTACTTC,CASSYSYPGGRETQYF
TRBJ2-7,-,TRBV29-1,TRBD2,TGCAGCGTTGAAGGGACTAGCGGCCCCTACGAGCAGTACTTC,CSVEGTSGPYEQYF
TRBJ2-5,-,TRBV30,-,TGTGCCTGGAGTGACTGGGAGACCCAGTACTTC,CAWSDWETQYF
TRBJ1-2,-,TRBV27,-,TGTGCCAGCAGTCCCGATCAGGGGAACTATGGCTACACCTTC,CASSPDQGNYGYTF
TRBJ1-1,few,TRBV4-1,-,TGCGCCAGCAGCCAAGTTCACAACAAGGACGCTGAAGCTTTCTTT,CASSQVHNKDAEAFF
TRBJ2-7,-,TRBV4-3,TRBD1,TGCGCCAGCAGCCAAGGAGGACCGCAGGGGGTCTACGAGCAGTACTTC,CASSQGGPQGVYEQYF
TRBJ2-2,few,TRBV27,TRBD2,TGTGCCAGCAGTTTCATAGCGGGAGGGAGAAACACCGGGGAGCTGTTTTTT,CASSFIAGGRNTGELFF
TRBJ1-2,-,TRBV4-3,-,TGCGCCAGCAGCCAAGATTCCGTGGGGTTAAACTATGGCTACACCTTC,CASSQDSVGLNYGYTF
TRBJ2-4,few,TRBV28,TRBD2,TGTGCCAGCACTCTAGCGGGAGAGTTTGAGAACATTCAGTACTTC,CASTLAGEFENIQYF
TRBJ2-5,once,TRBV4-1,TRBD2,TGCGCCAGCAGCCAAGATAGAGCTAGCGGGACCCAGTACTTC,CASSQDRASGTQYF
TRBJ1-1,-,TRBV4-3,-,TGCGCCAGCAGCCAAGATAACTCGGGTAGGGGCACTGAAGCTTTCTTT,CASSQDNSGRGTEAFF
TRBJ2-3,-,TRBV30,-,TGTGCCTGGAGTGTCTACGAGCAATTCGATACGCAGTATTTT,CAWSVYEQFDTQYF
TRBJ2-7,-,TRBV5-4,TRBD2,TGTGCCAGCAGTTACTACCCGGGGGGGCCTCCCTACGAGCAGTACTTC,CASSYYPGGPPYEQYF
TRBJ2-7,-,TRBV27,-,TGTGCCAGCAGTCCGGGGGCTATGCGTACCTACGAGCAGTACTTC,CASSPGAMRTYEQYF
TRBJ2-7,-,TRBV27,-,TGTGCCAGCAGTTTATCGGGGCAGGGAACCTACGAGCAGTACTTC,CASSLSGQGTYEQYF
TRBJ1-1,few,TRBV5-8,-,TGTGCCAGCACAGCGGGGGGGACCACTGAAGCTTTCTTT,CASTAGGTTEAFF